These T cell receptor beta chains were read from a single sample in a study of CD8+ T cells in alopecia areata. Measured with immunoSEQ multiplex PCR; TCRdb has only the in-frame clones, and not every one. The sample lists about 150,000 clones, about 53% seen once, with 19% in the top ten. The sample consisted of CD8+ T cells sorted from blood, taken at week 0. These receptors all come from a human donor with alopecia areata. Both conserved end residues are part of each CDR3. The order of the fields is CDR3 DNA, CDR3 protein, J gene, V gene, D gene, clone size. The D gene is left open where the match is weak. For some rows the clone size is stated as once, few or many, or as a class when expanded; others skip it.

CDR3 DNA: TGCAGCGTTGAAGGGGCGGCGGTCTATGGCTACACCTTC; CDR3 protein: CSVEGAAVYGYTF; J gene: TRBJ1-2; V gene: TRBV29-1; D gene: NA; clone size: NA
CDR3 DNA: TGTGCCGCCGGACAGGGCGGGAATATGAACACTGAAGCTTTCTTT; CDR3 protein: CAAGQGGNMNTEAFF; J gene: TRBJ1-1; V gene: TRBV30; D gene: TRBD1; clone size: NA
CDR3 DNA: TGTGCCAGCAGCTTGGAAGGGGCTAGCGGGGGCTTTACCACCGGGGAGCTGTTTTTT; CDR3 protein: CASSLEGASGGFTTGELFF; J gene: TRBJ2-2; V gene: TRBV5-6; D gene: TRBD2; clone size: few
CDR3 DNA: TGTGCCAGCAGTTCGGGACAGTTTACCTACGAGCAGTACTTC; CDR3 protein: CASSSGQFTYEQYF; J gene: TRBJ2-7; V gene: TRBV6-5; D gene: TRBD1; clone size: NA
CDR3 DNA: TGCGCCAGCAGCCTAGACAGCCCAATCTCCTACGAGCAGTACTTC; CDR3 protein: CASSLDSPISYEQYF; J gene: TRBJ2-7; V gene: TRBV4-1; D gene: NA; clone size: NA
CDR3 DNA: TGTGCCAGTAGCATTGGGGGAGATGGCTACACCTTC; CDR3 protein: CASSIGGDGYTF; J gene: TRBJ1-2; V gene: TRBV19; D gene: NA; clone size: NA
CDR3 DNA: TGTGCCTGGAGTGAAGGGTGGGGCAATCAGCCCCAGCATTTT; CDR3 protein: CAWSEGWGNQPQHF; J gene: TRBJ1-5; V gene: TRBV30; D gene: NA; clone size: NA
CDR3 DNA: TGTGCCAGCAGTGAACGGACAGGATCGCTCCCCTACAATGAGCAGTTCTTC; CDR3 protein: CASSERTGSLPYNEQFF; J gene: TRBJ2-1; V gene: TRBV2; D gene: TRBD1; clone size: NA
CDR3 DNA: TGCAGCGTTCTGACGGACAGGGCGTACGAGCAGTACTTC; CDR3 protein: CSVLTDRAYEQYF; J gene: TRBJ2-7; V gene: TRBV29-1; D gene: TRBD1; clone size: NA
CDR3 DNA: TGTGCCAGCAGCTCGGGACTAGCGGGGCTCACAGATACGCAGTATTTT; CDR3 protein: CASSSGLAGLTDTQYF; J gene: TRBJ2-3; V gene: TRBV7-3; D gene: TRBD2; clone size: NA
CDR3 DNA: TGTGCCATCAGTGGGGACAGGGGAGATGGCTACACCTTC; CDR3 protein: CAISGDRGDGYTF; J gene: TRBJ1-2; V gene: TRBV10-3; D gene: TRBD1; clone size: NA
CDR3 DNA: TGTGCCAGCAGTGAAGGGAGTAACTATGGCTACACCTTC; CDR3 protein: CASSEGSNYGYTF; J gene: TRBJ1-2; V gene: TRBV2; D gene: NA; clone size: few
CDR3 DNA: TGCAGCGTTGAGGTGGAGCCTTCCTACACAGATACGCAGTATTTT; CDR3 protein: CSVEVEPSYTDTQYF; J gene: TRBJ2-3; V gene: TRBV29-1; D gene: NA; clone size: NA
CDR3 DNA: TGTGCCAGCTCACAAGGGACTAGCACAGATACGCAGTATTTT; CDR3 protein: CASSQGTSTDTQYF; J gene: TRBJ2-3; V gene: TRBV18; D gene: NA; clone size: NA
CDR3 DNA: TGTGCCAGCAGCCCAGGGACAGGGGGAAGTAACTATGGCTACACCTTC; CDR3 protein: CASSPGTGGSNYGYTF; J gene: TRBJ1-2; V gene: TRBV5-4; D gene: TRBD1; clone size: NA
CDR3 DNA: TGTGCCAGCAGTGACCACATAGCGGGGGGGCCGGTAGATACGCAGTATTTT; CDR3 protein: CASSDHIAGGPVDTQYF; J gene: TRBJ2-3; V gene: TRBV9; D gene: TRBD2; clone size: few